This is a list of T cell receptor beta chains from one sample in a study of cytomegalovirus exposure and HLA in healthy donors. Method: immunoSEQ multiplex PCR; TCRdb's copy keeps in-frame clones and lacks some. The sample holds about 330,000 clones; 86% are singletons and the top ten take around 0.84%. The source material was PBMCs. These receptors originate from a young woman in good health and CMV-seronegative. The CDR3 runs from the conserved cysteine through the conserved F or W.

v_call,j_call,cdr3_aa
TRBV7-7,TRBJ2-2,CASSLFAGGRLNTGELFF
TRBV4-1,TRBJ2-3,CASSRGLARSTTDTQYF
TRBV19,TRBJ1-1,CATRVGQTANTEAFF
TRBV29-1,TRBJ1-1,CSVSGANTEAFF
TRBV4-2,TRBJ1-4,CASSQVGEVNEKLFF
TRBV5-4,TRBJ2-1,CASSTGTGSYNEQFF
TRBV4-2,TRBJ2-3,CASTRLAGGPGDTQYF
TRBV9,TRBJ2-7,CASSVSPGGSSYEQYF
TRBV6-5,TRBJ2-7,CASRKNRDRGYEQYF
TRBV7-3,TRBJ2-7,CASSPGLAREQYF
TRBV29-1,TRBJ2-7,CSARGLAGSYEQYF
TRBV7-9,TRBJ1-1,CASSLFGHEAFF
TRBV7-2,TRBJ2-3,CASSPGLAGGPRDTQYF
TRBV18,TRBJ2-7,CASSRQVSYEQYF